Listed here are 15 T cell receptor beta chains from one sample, sequenced in a study of CXCR3-negative and CXCR3-positive naive CD8 T cells. Findings and limits, study-wide: CXCR3-positive naive cells carried more hydrophobic TRB CDR3s than CXCR3-negative ones.

TRB cDNA libraries were made by UMI-labeled 5' RACE. TCRdb re-called the 5' RACE reads; every CDR3 protein appears as one record, without DNA. This sample's clone table lists under 90,000 distinct CDR3 sequences. These receptors have no identified antigens. Input material: naive CXCR3+ CD8+ T cells from blood. Described subset: CD45RO-CCR7+CD27+CD95- naive CD8+ T cells expressing CXCR3 (TNR3+). These receptors originate from a human donor in good health. Some clones in this sample may be carry-over from other donors' samples.

The chain has TRBV7-2 and TRBJ2-2. Germline assignment: CDR1 SGHTA and CDR2 FQGNSA. The CDR3 has 17 amino acids. Here the CDR3 reads CASSSHPAVPNTGELFF.

This chain joins TRBV4-2 and TRBJ2-7; as DNA is missing, the TRBD2 call by TCRdb cannot be tested. Per the germline V gene, CDR1 is LGHNA and CDR2 is YNFKEQ. The CDR3 length is 13 residues. CDR3 amino acids: CASSPGLADEQYF.

The V call is TRBV28, the J call TRBJ1-2; lacking DNA, the TRBD1 call made by TCRdb goes unchecked. CDR1 is MDHEN and CDR2 is SYDVKM in the germline V gene. The CDR3 has 14 residues. The CDR3 sequence: CASSLPQGIVGYTF.

This rearrangement joins TRBV20-1 to TRBJ2-7; lacking DNA, the TRBD1 call made by TCRdb goes unchecked. In germline, CDR1 is DFQATT, CDR2 SNEGSKA (reference sequence). The CDR3 is 14 amino acids. CDR3 in amino acids: CSARKMGERYEQYF.

The chain joins TRBV4-1 to TRBJ2-1. This CDR3 comprises 15 residues. Germline-derived CDR1 and CDR2 are MGHRA and YSYEKL. CDR3: CASSQHSEGNNEQFF.

The chain combines TRBV14 with TRBJ2-1; the TCRdb call, TRBD1, lacks DNA for checking. CDR3 size: 16 residues. Germline loops: CDR1 SGHDN, CDR2 FVKESK. CDR3 sequence reads: CASSHRAGGSYNEQFF.

This chain uses TRBV7-8 with TRBJ2-1; TCRdb gives TRBD2 as the D gene, but with no DNA this cannot be confirmed. Germline-derived CDR1 and CDR2 are SGHVS and FQNEAQ. The CDR3 length is 16 residues. The chain's CDR3 is CASSVYSGGGNDEQFF.

The V call is TRBV25-1, the J call TRBJ1-1; the D gene TCRdb calls, TRBD1, cannot be checked with no DNA. Germline CDR1 reads MGHDK; CDR2 reads SYGVNS. CDR3 length equals 13 residues. The chain's CDR3 is CASGLGGLTEAFF.

V is TRBV29-1 and J is TRBJ1-2. Germline V CDR1 and CDR2: SQVTM, ANQGSEA. The CDR3 has 12 residues. The CDR3 sequence: CSVDEKGSGYTF.

The genes are TRBV3-1 and TRBJ1-2; the D call from TCRdb, TRBD1, cannot be confirmed without DNA. CDR3 length equals 15 residues. The germline gives CDR1 LGHDT, CDR2 YNNKEL (reference sequence). The CDR3: CASSQGREINYGYTF.

The rearrangement uses TRBV28 and TRBJ2-7; TCRdb proposes TRBD2, but this gene call is untestable without DNA. The CDR3 has 14 residues. Germline V gene sequence: CDR1 MDHEN, CDR2 SYDVKM. The CDR3 loop is CASRPIAGGHEQYF.

The V and J genes are TRBV15 and TRBJ1-5; TCRdb outputs TRBD1, but without DNA this stays unchecked. The germline V gene has CDR1 LNHNV and CDR2 YYDKDF (reference sequence). The CDR3 has 13 amino acids. CDR3 region: CATRLQGNQPQHF.

The chain has TRBV2 and TRBJ2-7; TCRdb lists TRBD2, though no DNA is available to test this call. From germline, CDR1 is SNHLY and CDR2 FYNNEI. The CDR3 covers 14 residues. CDR3 loop: CASSGLAGGREQYF.

This chain joins TRBV12-3 or TRBV12-4 and TRBJ2-5; the TRBD1 assignment by TCRdb is unverifiable without DNA. The CDR3 consists of 14 residues. CDR3 residues: CASQAQGFKETQYF.

The chain employs TRBV29-1 and TRBJ2-1; as DNA is missing, the TRBD2 call by TCRdb cannot be tested. From germline, CDR1 is SQVTM and CDR2 ANQGSEA. This CDR3 is 14 amino acids long. The CDR3 loop reads CSVVPREDYNEQFF.